This entry concerns a single T cell receptor (beta chain). Its cognate antigen is unknown. Adjacent lung was taken at least 2 cm from the tumor margin, free of atypia. This CDR3 is 17 amino acids long. Germline V gene sequence: CDR1 SGHNT, CDR2 YENEEA. V was trimmed by 4 bases and J by 8 bases, leaving 24 bases between them. The data stem from a study of T cells in localized non-small cell lung cancer. General study results and limits: Tumor trailed uninvolved adjacent lung in T cell clonality, which peaked there.

Data came from immunoSEQ multiplex PCR; TCRdb stores just in-frame clones and leaves some out. Of more than 650 clones detected, 20% to 25% appear once; the ten largest clones hold 20%. Sequenced material: normal lung tissue next to the tumor, taken before any cancer treatment. The chain recombines TRBV11-3 with TRBJ2-4; possibly TRBD1 for D (8 bases). The clonotype originates from a man aged 40-75 years with stage II lung adenocarcinoma. In DNA, the CDR3 is TGTGCCAGCAGCTCGTTCGGGACAGGCTCGGGGAGGGACATTCAGTACTTC. Translating it yields CASSSFGTGSGRDIQYF.